Each of the 6 T cell receptor beta chains below was sequenced from the same sample in a study of blood T cell repertoires in COVID-19. Produced via immunoSEQ multiplex PCR; TCRdb's table is partial and in-frame only. The table lists roughly 180,000 clones, 79% of them singletons. The sample consisted of peripheral blood. The source of these receptors is a woman aged 60-75 years with COVID-19, enrolled during active disease.

The rearrangement links TRBV4-1 to TRBJ2-5, with a weak D call TRBD2 (6 bases). Trimming removed 8 bases from V and 2 bases from J, with 15 bases in between. This CDR3 contains 14 residues. Germline V CDR1 and CDR2: MGHRA, YSYEKL. CDR3 sequence: CASGRGGGQETQYF. CDR3 bases: TGCGCCAGCGGTCGCGGTGGGGGGCAAGAGACCCAGTACTTC.

The chain is built from TRBV6-1 and TRBJ1-6; 9 nucleotides align to TRBD1. CDR3 length: 17 amino acids. The J segment lost 0 bases and the V segment lost 4 bases, leaving 4 bases of the junction unmatched. In germline, CDR1 is MNHNS, CDR2 SASEGT. The CDR3 is CASSAGTGSSYNSPLHF. The DNA for the CDR3 is TGTGCCAGCAGTGCCGGGACAGGGAGCTCCTATAATTCACCCCTCCACTTT.

This sequence joins TRBV5-1 and TRBJ1-6; 7 bases agree with TRBD1. Unmatched junction bases numbered 1, after V lost 3 bases and J lost 7 bases. The CDR3 loop spans 13 amino acids. Per germline, CDR1 SGHRS and CDR2 YFSETQ. The CDR3 region has the DNA TGCGCCAGCAGCTCGGGACAGAATTCACCCCTCCACTTT. This translates into CASSSGQNSPLHF.

This clone was counted between two and nine times. This chain uses TRBV27 with TRBJ1-5; TRBD1 might be the D (5 bases). Germline CDR1 is MNHEY and CDR2 is SMNVEV (reference sequence). The CDR3 covers 16 residues. The germline V and J ends were trimmed by 4 bases and 6 bases, with 19 bases remaining between them. The CDR3, as DNA: TGTGCCAGCAGTTCGCAGGGTTGGGGCCACGGTCAGCCCCAGCATTTT. Amino acid sequence: CASSSQGWGHGQPQHF.

The V gene is TRBV5-1, the J gene TRBJ2-5; unclear D gene. Germline V gene sequence: CDR1 SGHRS, CDR2 YFSETQ. V was cut by 0 bases and J by 3 bases, with 6 bases left in between. The CDR3 covers 13 residues. CDR3 protein: CASSLAPEETQYF. The CDR3 DNA reads as TGCGCCAGCAGCTTGGCCCCAGAAGAGACCCAGTACTTC.

This chain connects TRBV19 to TRBJ2-6; D is perhaps TRBD1 (5 bases). Deletions cut 6 bases from V and 0 bases from J, with 9 bases between. CDR1 and CDR2 from the germline V gene are LNHDA and SQIVND (reference sequence). The CDR3 length is 15 residues. The CDR3, as DNA: TGTGCCAGTAGCCTCGACAGCTCTGGGGCCAACGTCCTGACTTTC. Its protein product is CASSLDSSGANVLTF. The full variable domain, in which reference TRBV19 and TRBJ2-6 provide the parts outside the CDR3, is DGGITQSPKYLFRKEGQNVTLSCEQNLNHDAMYWYRQDPGQGLRLIYYSQIVNDFQKGDIAEGYSVSREKKESFPLTVTSAQKNPTAFYLCASSLDSSGANVLTFGAGSRLTVL.